This T cell receptor beta chain emerged from a study of cytotoxic CD8 clonotypes in ibrutinib-treated CLL. Some clones are missing from TCRdb's copy, which holds only in-frame ones; the method was immunoSEQ multiplex PCR. The sample contains approximately 25,000 clones, approximately 71% of which appear only once. This clone showed up just a few times. Between the trimmed V and J ends, which lost 6 bases and 7 bases, there was a span of 12 bases. CDR1 is SGHAT, CDR2 FQNNGV, per germline. The CDR3 contains 13 residues. The TCR sequence derives from a human donor with chronic lymphocytic leukemia. Sequencing was performed on PBMCs, taken after 12 months of ibrutinib treatment. The rearrangement links TRBV11-2 to TRBJ2-2; TRBD2 might be the D (5 bases). CDR3 region: CASSWGAGGELFF. The CDR3 DNA reads as TGTGCCAGCAGTTGGGGAGCAGGCGGGGAGCTGTTTTTT.